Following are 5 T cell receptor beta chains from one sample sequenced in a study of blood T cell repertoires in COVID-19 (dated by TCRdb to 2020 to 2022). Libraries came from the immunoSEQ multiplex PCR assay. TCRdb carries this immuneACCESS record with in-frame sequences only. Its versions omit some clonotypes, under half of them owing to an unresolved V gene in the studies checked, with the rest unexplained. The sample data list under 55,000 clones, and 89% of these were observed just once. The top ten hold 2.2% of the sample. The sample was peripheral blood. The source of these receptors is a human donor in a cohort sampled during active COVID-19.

The CDR3 sequence: CASSPGSGEKLFF. The CDR3 region has the DNA TGTGCCAGCAGCCCAGGGTCCGGAGAAAAACTGTTTTTT. The chain links TRBV7-2 to TRBJ1-4; TRBD1 might be the D (5 bases). Germline CDR1 reads SGHTA; CDR2 reads FQGNSA. Trimming cost V 5 bases and J 8 bases, with 12 bases left between them. This CDR3 is built from 13 residues.

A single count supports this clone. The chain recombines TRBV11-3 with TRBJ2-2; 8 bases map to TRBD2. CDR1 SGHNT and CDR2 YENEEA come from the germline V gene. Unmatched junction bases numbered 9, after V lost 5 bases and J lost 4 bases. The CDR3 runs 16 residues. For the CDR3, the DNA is TGTGCCAGCAGCCTTTACTCCGGGGGGGGCACCGGGGAGCTGTTTTTT. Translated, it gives CASSLYSGGGTGELFF. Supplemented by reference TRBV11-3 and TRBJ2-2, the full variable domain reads EAGVVQSPRYKIIEKKQPVAFWCNPISGHNTLYWYLQNLGQGPELLIRYENEEAVDDSQLPKDRFSAERLKGVDSTLKIQPAELGDSAVYLCASSLYSGGGTGELFFGEGSRLTVL.

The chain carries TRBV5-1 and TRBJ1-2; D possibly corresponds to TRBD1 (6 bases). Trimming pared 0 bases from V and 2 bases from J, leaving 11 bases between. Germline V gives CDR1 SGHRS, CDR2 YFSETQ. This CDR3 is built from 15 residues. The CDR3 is CASSLAGGRNYGYTF. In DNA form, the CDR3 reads TGCGCCAGCAGCTTGGCGGGGGGCAGGAACTATGGCTACACCTTC.

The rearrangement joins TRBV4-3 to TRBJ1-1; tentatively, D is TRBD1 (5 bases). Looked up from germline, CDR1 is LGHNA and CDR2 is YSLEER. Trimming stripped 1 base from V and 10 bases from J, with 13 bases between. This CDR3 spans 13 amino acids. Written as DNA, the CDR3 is TGCGCCAGCAGCCAAGCTTCGGCAGGGCGAGCTTTCTTT. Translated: CASSQASAGRAFF.

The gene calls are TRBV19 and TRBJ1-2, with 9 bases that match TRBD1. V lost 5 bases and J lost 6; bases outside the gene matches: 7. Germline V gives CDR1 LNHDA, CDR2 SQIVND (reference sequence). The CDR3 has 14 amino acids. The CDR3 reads CASSDAGTGHGYTF. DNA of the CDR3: TGTGCCAGTAGTGATGCTGGGACAGGGCATGGCTACACCTTC. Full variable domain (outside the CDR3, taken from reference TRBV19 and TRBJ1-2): DGGITQSPKYLFRKEGQNVTLSCEQNLNHDAMYWYRQDPGQGLRLIYYSQIVNDFQKGDIAEGYSVSREKKESFPLTVTSAQKNPTAFYLCASSDAGTGHGYTFGSGTRLTVV.